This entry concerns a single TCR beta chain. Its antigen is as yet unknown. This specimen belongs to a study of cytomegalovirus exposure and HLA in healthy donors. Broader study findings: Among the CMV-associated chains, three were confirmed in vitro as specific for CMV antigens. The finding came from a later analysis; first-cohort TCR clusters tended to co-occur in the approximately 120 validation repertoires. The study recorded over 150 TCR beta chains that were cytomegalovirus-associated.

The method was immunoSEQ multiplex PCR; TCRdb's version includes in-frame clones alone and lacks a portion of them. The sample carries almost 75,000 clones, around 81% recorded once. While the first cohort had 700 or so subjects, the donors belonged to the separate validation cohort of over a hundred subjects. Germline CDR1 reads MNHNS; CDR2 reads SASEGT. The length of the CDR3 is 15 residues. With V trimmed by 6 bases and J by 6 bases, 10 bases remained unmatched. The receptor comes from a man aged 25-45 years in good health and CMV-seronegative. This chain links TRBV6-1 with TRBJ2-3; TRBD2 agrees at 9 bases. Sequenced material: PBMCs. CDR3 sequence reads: CASSLAGSSPDTQYF. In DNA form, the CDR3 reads TGTGCCAGCAGCCTAGCGGGGTCAAGTCCCGATACGCAGTATTTT.